The clone carrying this T cell receptor (beta chain) is medium-sized in the sample. What it recognizes is unknown. Amplification of TCR beta used genomic DNA extracted from peripheral blood. The CDR3 covers 14 residues. Between the trimmed V and J ends, which lost 1 base and 4 bases, there was a span of 10 bases. These data originate in a study of T cell repertoires in aging, cancer and after chemotherapy. Looking at the study overall: Six age groups, ranging from 30 or younger to 70 or older, included the donors. Over several months to years, re-sampled healthy donor repertoires clearly shared clones.

A mixed TRB-A/B primer pool amplified rearranged TRB by multiplex touch-down PCR. TCRdb reprocessed the multiplex PCR reads with MiXCR, giving one entry per CDR3 protein. The table lists approximately 6,400 distinct CDR3 sequences, around 21% of them singletons. Study-level findings and limits: Across the chemotherapy interval, each cancer cohort showed higher median generation probability, suggesting thymic rebound. In cancer patients, declining TCR diversity with age involved lost richness and lost evenness.

Sequenced sample: blood. The clonotype comes from a human donor in good health. The V and J genes are TRBV12-3 or TRBV12-4 and TRBJ1-1; D is ambiguous. CDR3: CASSLEQIVTEAFF. The CDR3 bases are TGTGCCAGCAGTTTAGAGCAAATTGTCACTGAAGCTTTCTTT.